The 3 T cell receptor beta chains listed next were all sequenced from one sample in a study of shared clonotypes between healthy human individuals (dated by TCRdb to 2020 to 2021). Library preparation employed the immunoSEQ multiplex PCR assay. The source is immuneACCESS, and TCRdb retained only in-frame sequences with V and J called. Part of the clones is not carried over; for the studies checked, unresolved V genes explain less than half of this, and the remainder is unexplained. This sample holds a few hundred thousand clones; less than 85% were observed only once. The ten most abundant clones make up less than 11% of the sample. The sequencing input was memory CD4+ T cells sorted from blood. The cell subset or site label corresponds to: CD45RA-negative fraction. The receptors stem from a man aged 30 to 45 in good health.

The chain uses TRBV7-2 and TRBJ1-2; no clear D. Germline-derived CDR1 and CDR2 are SGHTA and FQGNSA. The CDR3 runs to 15 residues. Trimming cost V 2 bases and J 7 bases, with 17 bases left between them. The CDR3 DNA reads as TGTGCCAGCAGCTTAAGCACAGCGTACTTCAGTGGCTACACCTTC. Encoded protein: CASSLSTAYFSGYTF.

J is TRBJ2-5 and V is TRBV27, with TRBD1 as a possible D gene (5 bases). Germline V gene lookup returns CDR1 MNHEY and CDR2 SMNVEV (reference sequence). The CDR3 runs to 13 residues. Trimming stripped 6 bases from V and 1 base from J, with 9 bases between. This CDR3 is CASSDRIQETQYF. DNA for the CDR3: TGTGCCAGCAGCGACAGAATCCAAGAGACCCAGTACTTC.

The rearrangement uses TRBV6-6 and TRBJ2-7; D possibly corresponds to TRBD2 (5 bases). The CDR3 is made up of 10 amino acids. V gave up 8 bases and J gave up 4 bases, with 6 bases separating them. Germline V gene lookup returns CDR1 MNHNY and CDR2 SVGAGI (reference sequence). CDR3 coding DNA: TGTGCCAGCCGGGATTACGAGCAGTACTTC. Encoded protein: CASRDYEQYF.